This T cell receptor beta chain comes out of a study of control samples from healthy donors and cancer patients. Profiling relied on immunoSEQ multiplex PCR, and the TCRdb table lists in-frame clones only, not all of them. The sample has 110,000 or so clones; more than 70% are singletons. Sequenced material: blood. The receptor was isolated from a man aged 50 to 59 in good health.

The CDR3 region is CASSVGRPTPTDTQYF. In DNA, the CDR3 is TGTGCCAGCAGCGTAGGAAGGCCAACCCCCACAGATACGCAGTATTTT. The chain is built from TRBV9 and TRBJ2-3, with D uncertain. The CDR3 spans 16 residues. Germline loops: CDR1 SGDLS, CDR2 YYNGEE. The V and J ends lost 0 bases and 2 bases respectively, with 13 bases between them. Supplemented by reference TRBV9 and TRBJ2-3, the full variable domain reads DSGVTQTPKHLITATGQRVTLRCSPRSGDLSVYWYQQSLDQGLQFLIQYYNGEERAKGNILERFSAQQFPDLHSELNLSSLELGDSALYFCASSVGRPTPTDTQYFGPGTRLTVL.